The rows below give T cell receptor beta chains drawn from one sample of a study of blood T cells in healthy people across ages. TCRdb re-called the 5' RACE reads through MiXCR, storing one row per CDR3 protein. The table shows about 1.6 million distinct CDR3 sequences, with about 31% occurring only once. Sequences were obtained from blood. These receptors all come from a woman in her twenties or thirties in good health. Both conserved end residues are part of each CDR3. A D gene is named only where the DNA matches it firmly. Rows give clone size only sometimes, using once, few, many, or a class for an expanded clone.

TRBD2 TRBJ2-7 TRBV3-1 NA TGTGCCAGCAGCCAAGATCAGGGGACTAGGACCTACGAGCAGTACTTC CASSQDQGTRTYEQYF
NA TRBJ1-4 TRBV25-1 NA TGTGCCAGCTCCCATCAGGCATTCGGTAATGAAAAACTGTTTTTT CASSHQAFGNEKLFF
NA TRBJ2-7 TRBV20-1 NA TGCAGTGCTAGGGTGATTAGCGCTCTGGTACGGTACGAGCAGTACTTC CSARVISALVRYEQYF
TRBD2 TRBJ2-3 TRBV24-1 few TGTGCCACCAGTGCTCAAGGGGCGGGAGGAACCTCAGATACGCAGTATTTT CATSAQGAGGTSDTQYF
NA TRBJ2-3 TRBV5-1 many TGCGCCAGCAGCCTTCTGGGGCAGGGAATCTCAGATACGCAGTATTTT CASSLLGQGISDTQYF
NA TRBJ1-5 TRBV7-9 NA TGTGCCAGCAGCTTAGGGTCAGACAATCAGCCCCAGCATTTT CASSLGSDNQPQHF
NA TRBJ2-7 TRBV15 few TGTGCCACCAGCAGAGCGGGAGACAACTCCTACGAGCAGTACTTC CATSRAGDNSYEQYF
NA TRBJ2-5 TRBV28 few TGTGCCAGCAGTTTCATCAGCAGAGCTCAAGAGACCCAGTACTTC CASSFISRAQETQYF
NA TRBJ1-4 TRBV4-1 few TGCGCCAGCAGCCACCCCCCTGCAGGGGCGGGTAATGAAAAACTGTTTTTT CASSHPPAGAGNEKLFF
TRBD2 TRBJ2-1 TRBV20-1 few TGCAGTGCTAGGGATTCTGGTCCAGCGGGGACGTATGAGCAGTTCTTC CSARDSGPAGTYEQFF
NA TRBJ2-1 TRBV27 NA TGTGCCAGCAGTTTAGGTGGGGGGGCTTTTTATGAGCAGTTCTTC CASSLGGGAFYEQFF
NA TRBJ2-1 TRBV15 few TGTGCCACCAGCCCAACCGTCAATGAGCAGTTCTTC CATSPTVNEQFF
NA TRBJ2-3 TRBV6-5 NA TGTGCCAGCAGTTACCGAAGGGGTGCGGATACGCAGTATTTT CASSYRRGADTQYF
NA TRBJ2-5 TRBV6-6 few TGTGCCAGCAGTGCCCGGGGGGCCCAAGAGACCCAGTACTTC CASSARGAQETQYF
NA TRBJ2-1 TRBV30 NA TGTGCCTGGAGGTCAGGGGGGTACAGTCCCCAGGGCCTCTCCTACAATGAGCAGTTCTTC CAWRSGGYSPQGLSYNEQFF
TRBD2 TRBJ2-1 TRBV11-2 NA TGTGCCAGCAGCTTAGGAACACTAGCGGGGGGAGAAGAGACCCAGTTCTTC CASSLGTLAGGEETQFF
NA TRBJ2-7 TRBV6-1 NA TGTGCCAGCAGCAGGGATAAAGAGACCGAGTACTTC CASSRDKETEYF
NA TRBJ2-3 TRBV7-9 few TGTGCCAGCACCACGGGGGCAGAGCTCACAGATACGCAGTATTTT CASTTGAELTDTQYF